The 25 T cell receptor beta chains in this list originate from one sample, sequenced in a study of T cells in Graves' hyperthyroidism and ophthalmopathy. The source material, RNA transcripts, was used to amplify TCR beta CDR3 regions. During a first-round RT-PCR of the TCR CDR3, the HTBI primer set was used. TCRdb reanalysed the multiplex PCR reads using MiXCR and keeps one entry per CDR3 protein. The table records hundreds of thousands of distinct CDR3 sequences, 35% of them present only once. The sample taken for sequencing was blood. These receptors originate from a middle-aged woman with Graves' hyperthyroidism.

Details on this clonotype: A read error may account for a junction end that differs from germline. This rearrangement joins TRBV10-3 to TRBJ1-6; 9 bases align to TRBD1. Germline V lookup: CDR1 ENHRY, CDR2 SYGVKD. The CDR3 consists of 15 residues. The CDR3 sequence is CASSYSGTGTSPLHF. The CDR3 bases are TGTGCCAGCAGTTACTCTGGGACAGGGACTTCACCCCTCCACTTT.

This clonotype was seen ten or more times. The chain recombines TRBV6-4 with TRBJ1-5; weak D call: TRBD1 (5 bases). CDR1 is MRHNA, CDR2 SNTAGT, per germline. The germline V and J ends were trimmed by 4 bases and 7 bases, with 11 bases remaining between them. The CDR3 has 13 amino acids. The CDR3 DNA is TGTGCCAGCAGTGCTTCGGGGGGACAGCCCCAGCATTTT. Residues: CASSASGGQPQHF.

The chain links TRBV2 to TRBJ1-4; possible D gene TRBD1, 6 bases. The V end was cut by 6 bases, the J end by 8 bases, with 19 bases between. Germline values: CDR1 SNHLY, CDR2 FYNNEI. The CDR3 totals 15 residues. For the CDR3, the DNA is TGTGCCAGCAGGGAGACAGGACTAGATCAGGAAAAACTGTTTTTT. Its protein product is CASRETGLDQEKLFF. Filled out from reference TRBV2 and TRBJ1-4, the complete variable domain reads EPEVTQTPSHQVTQMGQEVILRCVPISNHLYFYWYRQILGQKVEFLVSFYNNEISEKSEIFDDQFSVERPDGSNFTLKIRSTKLEDSAMYFCASRETGLDQEKLFFGSGTQLSVL.

Concerning this clonotype: A much larger clone differs from this one at a single base, so this may be a read error. The V and J genes are TRBV6-1 and TRBJ1-1; D unclear. The CDR3 has 15 residues. The V gene's germline CDR1 is MNHNS and CDR2 SASEGT. Trimming shortened V by 2 bases and J by 2 bases, and 12 bases separated the two germline ends. The CDR3 protein is CASSEMELTNTEAFF. The CDR3, as DNA: TGTGCCAGCAGTGAAATGGAACTAACTAACACTGAAGCTTTCTTT.

This clonotype has at least ten counts. The V call is TRBV19, the J call TRBJ2-5; D gene unclear. Deletions cut 4 bases from V and 5 bases from J, with 11 bases between. Germline CDR1 and CDR2: LNHDA and SQIVND (reference sequence). The CDR3 totals 13 residues. In DNA, the CDR3 is TGTGCCAGTAGTACCCAGGAATGGGAGACCCAGTACTTC. Translated, it gives CASSTQEWETQYF.

This chain joins TRBV29-1 and TRBJ1-2; D is perhaps TRBD1 (6 bases). V shed 6 bases and J shed 4 bases, with 15 bases lying between them. The V gene's germline CDR1 is SQVTM and CDR2 ANQGSEA. The CDR3 extends over 13 amino acids. The DNA for the CDR3 is TGCAGCGTAGAATGGACAGCCCTCTATGGCTACACCTTC. It specifies CSVEWTALYGYTF.

This clonotype has only a few counts. This chain links TRBV24-1 with TRBJ1-2, with D possibly being TRBD1 (5 bases). The germline V gene has CDR1 KGHDR and CDR2 SFDVKD. The V end lost 1 base, the J end lost 4 bases, and 9 bases lay between the germline ends. CDR3 length: 14 amino acids. This chain's CDR3 is CATSDFEGTYGYTF. Written as DNA, the CDR3 is TGTGCCACCAGTGATTTTGAAGGGACCTATGGCTACACCTTC.

This clonotype appeared a few times. The chain links TRBV15 to TRBJ2-5; 7 bases are shared with TRBD2. CDR3 length equals 17 residues. Germline-derived CDR1 and CDR2 are LNHNV and YYDKDF (reference sequence). The V and J ends lost 1 base and 4 bases, in that order; junction bases with no gene match: 12. The CDR3 DNA follows: TGTGCCACCAGCAGAGGTAGTGGGAGGGCCCCTTCAGAGACCCAGTACTTC. Translating it yields CATSRGSGRAPSETQYF.

This chain uses TRBV10-2 with TRBJ1-4, with a weak D call TRBD1 (5 bases). The CDR3 has 16 amino acids. The germline V gene has CDR1 WSHSY and CDR2 SAAADI. V lost 7 bases and J 8 bases, leaving 23 bases between the germline ends. The CDR3 spells CASISRARLIREKLFF. As DNA, the CDR3 is TGCGCCAGCATATCCAGGGCCAGGTTAATAAGGGAAAAACTGTTTTTT.

The CDR3 reads CASTRVARLIREKLFF. Here the CDR3 DNA reads TGTGCCAGCACCCGTGTGGCCAGGTTAATAAGGGAAAAACTGTTTTTT. The chain has TRBV7-2 and TRBJ1-4; D is unclear. CDR1 is SGHTA and CDR2 is FQGNSA in the germline V gene. Deletions cut 7 bases from V and 8 bases from J, with 23 bases between. This CDR3 region has 16 residues.

The CDR3 bases are TGTGCCAGTAGCATATCTCCCGGGGCGTCAGGGGGCACTGAAGCTTTCTTT. Translation: CASSISPGASGGTEAFF. The chain joins TRBV19 to TRBJ1-1, with 7 bases aligning to TRBD1. The CDR3 has 17 residues. Germline V CDR1 and CDR2: LNHDA, SQIVND (reference sequence). The V and J ends lost 6 bases and 4 bases, in that order; junction bases with no gene match: 17.

As for this clonotype: This may be a read error: a much more frequent sequence differs by one nucleotide. The chain carries TRBV7-2 and TRBJ1-6, with D perhaps TRBD1 (5 bases). Germline lookup yields CDR1 SGHTA and CDR2 FQGNSA. CDR3 size: 12 residues. Trimming took off 1 base at V and 19 bases at J, with 14 bases between the two ends. Written as DNA, the CDR3 is TGTGCCAGCAGCTTAGAATACAGGACGGTACACTTT. Residues: CASSLEYRTVHF.

Remarks on this clonotype: One junction end disagrees with the germline gene, perhaps due to a read error. V is TRBV15 and J is TRBJ1-4, with TRBD1 matching 7 bases. The CDR3 loop spans 10 amino acids. Germline values: CDR1 LNHNV, CDR2 YYDKDF (reference sequence). CDR3 amino acids: CATSSPTGAF. The CDR3 DNA follows: TGTGCCACCAGCAGTCCTACAGGGGCATTT.

This chain links TRBV12-3 or TRBV12-4 with TRBJ1-5; a weak D match, TRBD1 (5 bases). This CDR3 is built from 12 residues. Trimming left V 7 bases short and J 11 bases short, with 15 bases between. This CDR3 is CASTTGTVAQHF. DNA of the CDR3: TGTGCCAGCACCACCGGGACGGTGGCCCAGCATTTT.

This clonotype was counted between two and nine times. The chain is built from TRBV12-5 and TRBJ1-5; perhaps TRBD1 as D (6 bases). V was clipped by 1 base and J by 5 bases, with 15 bases between them. From germline, CDR1 is LGHNT and CDR2 FRNRAP. The CDR3 extends over 16 amino acids. The CDR3 region is CASGLAPGAQDQPQHF. The CDR3 DNA follows: TGTGCTAGTGGTTTGGCGCCAGGGGCCCAAGATCAGCCCCAGCATTTT.

The chain carries TRBV20-1 and TRBJ1-1; 9 bases are shared with TRBD1. The germline V gene encodes CDR1 DFQATT and CDR2 SNEGSKA (reference sequence). The length of the CDR3 is 12 residues. Trimming cost V 6 bases and J 5 bases; bases outside gene matches: 4. The CDR3 DNA sequence: TGCAGTGCCATTGGACAGGGGACTGAAGCTTTCTTT. Translation gives CSAIGQGTEAFF.

Many counts were recorded for this clonotype. The V call is TRBV7-2, the J call TRBJ2-7; D is perhaps TRBD2 (5 bases). This CDR3 is built from 16 residues. Germline CDR1 SGHTA, CDR2 FQGNSA. V lost 0 bases to trimming and J lost 0 bases, with 12 bases between them. The CDR3 protein is CASSLALSGSSYEQYF. Here the CDR3 DNA reads TGTGCCAGCAGCTTAGCGCTCAGCGGCAGCTCCTACGAGCAGTACTTC. Supplemented by reference TRBV7-2 and TRBJ2-7, the full variable domain reads GAGVSQSPSNKVTEKGKDVELRCDPISGHTALYWYRQSLGQGLEFLIYFQGNSAPDKSGLPSDRFSAERTGGSVSTLTIQRTQQEDSAVYLCASSLALSGSSYEQYFGPGTRLTVT.

The V and J genes are TRBV4-1 and TRBJ1-1, with TRBD1 identical over 9 bases. The ends lost 3 bases at V and 2 bases at J; junction bases unmatched: 7. Germline assignment: CDR1 MGHRA and CDR2 YSYEKL. The CDR3 is 16 amino acids. The CDR3 coding sequence is TGCGCCAGCAGCCACCCACAGGGGGCGAGTAACACTGAAGCTTTCTTT. It codes for CASSHPQGASNTEAFF.

This clonotype was seen ten or more times. This chain links TRBV7-9 with TRBJ2-7; 7 bases are a match to TRBD1. The CDR3 loop spans 16 amino acids. V lost 1 base, J lost 7 bases, and 13 bases stayed unmatched. Looked up from germline, CDR1 is SEHNR and CDR2 is FQNEAQ (reference sequence). The DNA for the CDR3 is TGTGCCAGCAGCTTAGGGTGGGACAGCCCACATGGGGAGCAGTACTTC. Its protein product is CASSLGWDSPHGEQYF.

This clonotype was counted only a few times. The J gene is TRBJ1-1, the V gene TRBV10-3; D unresolved. The CDR3 extends over 16 amino acids. The V end lost 0 bases, the J end lost 4 bases, and 15 bases lay between the germline ends. Per the germline V gene, CDR1 is ENHRY and CDR2 is SYGVKD. CDR3 sequence: CAISESRSARGTEAFF. CDR3 nucleotides: TGTGCCATCAGTGAGTCGAGGTCGGCTCGGGGCACTGAAGCTTTCTTT.

Concerning this clonotype: Since a much larger clone is just one base distant, this may be a read error. The chain employs TRBV11-1 and TRBJ1-1, with 7 nucleotides matching TRBD1. The J segment lost 3 bases and the V segment lost 3 bases, leaving 7 bases of the junction unmatched. The length of the CDR3 is 15 residues. From germline, CDR1 is SGHAT and CDR2 FQDESV (reference sequence). CDR3 nucleotide sequence: TGTGCCAGCAGCTTCGGACAGGATAGGGACACTGAAGCTTTCTTT. It translates to CASSFGQDRDTEAFF.

This clonotype occurred a few times. The rearrangement joins TRBV5-1 to TRBJ2-7; D possibly corresponds to TRBD2 (6 bases). The V end lost 4 bases, the J end lost 6 bases, and 26 bases lay between the germline ends. Germline CDR1 is SGHRS and CDR2 is YFSETQ. CDR3 length: 17 amino acids. The CDR3 spells CASSPGIMVQGGAEQYF. The CDR3 coding sequence is TGCGCCAGCAGCCCGGGGATCATGGTCCAGGGAGGCGCCGAGCAGTACTTC.

This clonotype has at least ten counts. The rearrangement joins TRBV19 to TRBJ1-2, with D maybe TRBD1 (6 bases). This CDR3 spans 13 amino acids. V lost 6 bases and J 4 bases, leaving 12 bases between the germline ends. CDR1 is LNHDA and CDR2 is SQIVND in the germline V gene (reference sequence). The CDR3 here is CASSSGGIYGYTF. CDR3 sequence (DNA): TGTGCCAGTAGCTCGGGGGGCATCTATGGCTACACCTTC. Using reference TRBV19 and TRBJ1-2 for the parts outside the CDR3, the full variable domain is DGGITQSPKYLFRKEGQNVTLSCEQNLNHDAMYWYRQDPGQGLRLIYYSQIVNDFQKGDIAEGYSVSREKKESFPLTVTSAQKNPTAFYLCASSSGGIYGYTFGSGTRLTVV.

The rearrangement joins TRBV7-9 to TRBJ2-5; 9 bases map to TRBD1. The J segment lost 5 bases and the V segment lost 10 bases, leaving 17 bases of the junction unmatched. Looked up from germline, CDR1 is SEHNR and CDR2 is FQNEAQ (reference sequence). The CDR3 has 16 amino acids. As DNA, the CDR3 is TGTGCCACCAGTGATTTGTCTGGGACAGGGAGCGAGACCCAGTACTTC. This sequence encodes CATSDLSGTGSETQYF.

The chain joins TRBV12-5 to TRBJ1-5, with a tentative D call TRBD1 (5 bases). The CDR3 is 12 residues long. CDR1 and CDR2 (germline): LGHNT, FRNRAP. V lost 3 bases and J lost 6, with 6 bases in between. For the CDR3, the DNA is TGTGCTAGTGGTTTCGGGGGTCAGCCCCAGCATTTT. Protein: CASGFGGQPQHF.